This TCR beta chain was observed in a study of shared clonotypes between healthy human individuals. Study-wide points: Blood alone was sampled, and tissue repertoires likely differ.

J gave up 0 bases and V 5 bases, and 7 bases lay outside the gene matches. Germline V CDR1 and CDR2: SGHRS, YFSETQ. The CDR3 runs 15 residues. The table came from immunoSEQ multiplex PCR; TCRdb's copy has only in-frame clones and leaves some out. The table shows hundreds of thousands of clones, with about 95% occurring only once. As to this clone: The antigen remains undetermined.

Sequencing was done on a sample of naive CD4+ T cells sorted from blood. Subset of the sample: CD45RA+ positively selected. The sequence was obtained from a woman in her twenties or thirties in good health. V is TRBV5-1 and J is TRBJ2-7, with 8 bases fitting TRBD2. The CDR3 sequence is CASRSGTSISYEQYF. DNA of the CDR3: TGCGCCAGCAGATCCGGGACTAGTATCTCCTACGAGCAGTACTTC.